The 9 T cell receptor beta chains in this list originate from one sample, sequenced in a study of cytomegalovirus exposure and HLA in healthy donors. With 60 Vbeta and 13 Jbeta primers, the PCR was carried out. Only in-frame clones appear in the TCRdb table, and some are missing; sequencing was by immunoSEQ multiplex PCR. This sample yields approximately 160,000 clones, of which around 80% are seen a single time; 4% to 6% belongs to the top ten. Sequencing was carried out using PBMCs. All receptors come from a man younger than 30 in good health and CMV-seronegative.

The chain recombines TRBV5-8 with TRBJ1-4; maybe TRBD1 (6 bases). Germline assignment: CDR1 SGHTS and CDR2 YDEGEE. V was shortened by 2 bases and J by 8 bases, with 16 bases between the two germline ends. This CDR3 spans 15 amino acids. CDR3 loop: CASSFGQRGSEKLFF. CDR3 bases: TGTGCCAGCAGCTTCGGACAGAGGGGGAGCGAAAAACTGTTTTTT.

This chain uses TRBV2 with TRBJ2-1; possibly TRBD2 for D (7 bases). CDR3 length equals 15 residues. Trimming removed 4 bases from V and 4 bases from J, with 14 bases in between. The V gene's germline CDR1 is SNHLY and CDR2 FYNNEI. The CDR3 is CASSVGGGPYNEQFF. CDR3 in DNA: TGTGCCAGCAGTGTGGGGGGGGGCCCTTACAATGAGCAGTTCTTC.

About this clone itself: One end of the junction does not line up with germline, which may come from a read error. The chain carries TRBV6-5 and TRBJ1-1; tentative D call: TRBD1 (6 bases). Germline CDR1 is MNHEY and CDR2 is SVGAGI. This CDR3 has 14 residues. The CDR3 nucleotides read TGTGCCAGCGGTTACTGGGGGCAGGGAACTGAAGCTTTCTTT. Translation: CASGYWGQGTEAFF.

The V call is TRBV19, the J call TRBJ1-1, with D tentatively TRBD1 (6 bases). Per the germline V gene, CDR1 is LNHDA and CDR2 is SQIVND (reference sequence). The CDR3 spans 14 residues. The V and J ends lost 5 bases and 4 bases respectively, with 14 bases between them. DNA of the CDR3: TGTGCCAGTAGTCCGGCGGCAGGGGCCACTGAAGCTTTCTTT. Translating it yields CASSPAAGATEAFF.

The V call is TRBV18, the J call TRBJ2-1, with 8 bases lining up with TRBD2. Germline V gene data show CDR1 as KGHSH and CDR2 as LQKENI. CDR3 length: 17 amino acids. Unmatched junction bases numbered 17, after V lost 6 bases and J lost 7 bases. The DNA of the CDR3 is TGTGCCAGCTCCCCGTGGAGAGTTAGCGGGGCCCAAAATGAGCAGTTCTTC. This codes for CASSPWRVSGAQNEQFF.

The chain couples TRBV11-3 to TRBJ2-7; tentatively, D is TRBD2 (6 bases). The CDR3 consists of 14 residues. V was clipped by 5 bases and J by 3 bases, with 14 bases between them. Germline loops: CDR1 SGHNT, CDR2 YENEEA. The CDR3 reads CASSPQWRGYEQYF. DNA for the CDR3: TGTGCCAGCAGCCCTCAATGGAGGGGCTACGAGCAGTACTTC. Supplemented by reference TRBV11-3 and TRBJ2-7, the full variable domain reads EAGVVQSPRYKIIEKKQPVAFWCNPISGHNTLYWYLQNLGQGPELLIRYENEEAVDDSQLPKDRFSAERLKGVDSTLKIQPAELGDSAVYLCASSPQWRGYEQYFGPGTRLTVT.

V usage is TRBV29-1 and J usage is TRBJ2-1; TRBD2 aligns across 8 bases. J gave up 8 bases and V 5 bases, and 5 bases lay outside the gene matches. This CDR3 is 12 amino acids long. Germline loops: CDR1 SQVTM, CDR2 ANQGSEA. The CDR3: CSVSGSWHEQFF. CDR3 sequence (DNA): TGCAGCGTTAGCGGGAGTTGGCATGAGCAGTTCTTC.

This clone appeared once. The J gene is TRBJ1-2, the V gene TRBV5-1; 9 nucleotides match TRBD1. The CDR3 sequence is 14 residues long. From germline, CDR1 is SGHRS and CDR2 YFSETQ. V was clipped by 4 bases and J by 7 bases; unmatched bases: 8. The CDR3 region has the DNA TGCGCCAGCAGCGCCGGGACAGGGTCTTTTGGCTACACCTTC. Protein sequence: CASSAGTGSFGYTF.

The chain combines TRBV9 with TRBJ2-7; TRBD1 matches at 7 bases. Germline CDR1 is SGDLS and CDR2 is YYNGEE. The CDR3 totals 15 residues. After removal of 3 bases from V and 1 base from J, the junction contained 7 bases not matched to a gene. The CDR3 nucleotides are TGTGCCAGCAGCGGCCCCGGGACAGCGTCCTACGAGCAGTACTTC. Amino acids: CASSGPGTASYEQYF.